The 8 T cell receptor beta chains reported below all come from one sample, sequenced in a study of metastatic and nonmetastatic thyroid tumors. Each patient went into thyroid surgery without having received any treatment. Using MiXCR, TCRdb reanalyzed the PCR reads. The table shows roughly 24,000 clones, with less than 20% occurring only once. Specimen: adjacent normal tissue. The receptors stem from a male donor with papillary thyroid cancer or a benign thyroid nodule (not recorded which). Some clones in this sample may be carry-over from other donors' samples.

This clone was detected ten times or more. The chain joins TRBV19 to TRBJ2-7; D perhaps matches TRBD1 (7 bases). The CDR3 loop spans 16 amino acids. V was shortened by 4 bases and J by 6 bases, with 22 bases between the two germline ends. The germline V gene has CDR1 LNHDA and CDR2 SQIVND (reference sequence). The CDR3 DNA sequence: TGTGCCAGTAGTACAACAGGACAGGTAGCGGCAGGCGAGCAGTACTTC. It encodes CASSTTGQVAAGEQYF.

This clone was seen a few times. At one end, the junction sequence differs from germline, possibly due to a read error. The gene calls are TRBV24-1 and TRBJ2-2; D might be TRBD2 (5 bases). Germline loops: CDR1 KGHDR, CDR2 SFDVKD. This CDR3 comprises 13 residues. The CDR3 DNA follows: TGTGCCACCAGTGACCGGGCCGGATGGGAGCTTTTTTTT. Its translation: CATSDRAGWELFF.

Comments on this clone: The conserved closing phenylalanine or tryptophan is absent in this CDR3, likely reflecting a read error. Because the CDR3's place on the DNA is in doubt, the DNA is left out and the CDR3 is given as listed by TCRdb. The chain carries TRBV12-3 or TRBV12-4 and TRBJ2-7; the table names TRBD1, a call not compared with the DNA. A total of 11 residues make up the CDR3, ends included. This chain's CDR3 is CASSRRTVEYT.

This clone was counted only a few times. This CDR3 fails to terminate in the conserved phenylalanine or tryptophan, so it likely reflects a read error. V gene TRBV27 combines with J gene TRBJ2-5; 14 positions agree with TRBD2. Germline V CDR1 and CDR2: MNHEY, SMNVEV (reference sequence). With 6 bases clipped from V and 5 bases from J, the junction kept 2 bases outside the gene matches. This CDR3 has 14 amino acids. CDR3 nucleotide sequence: TGTGCCAGCAGCCGACTAGCGGGAGGGGAGACCCAGTACCTT. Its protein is CASSRLAGGETQYL.

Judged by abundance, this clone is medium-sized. The DNA of the CDR3 is TGTGCCAGCAGTTTAGGGAGTTACTACACCTTC. This encodes CASSLGSYYTF. The V and J genes are TRBV28 and TRBJ1-2; D uncertain. There are 11 residues in the CDR3. Trimming pared 2 bases from V and 10 bases from J, leaving 8 bases between. Per the germline V gene, CDR1 is MDHEN and CDR2 is SYDVKM.

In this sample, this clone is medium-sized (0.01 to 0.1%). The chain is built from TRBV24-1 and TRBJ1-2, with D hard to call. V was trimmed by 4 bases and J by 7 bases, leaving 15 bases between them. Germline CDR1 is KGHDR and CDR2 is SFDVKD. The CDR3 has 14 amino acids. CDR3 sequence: CATSEKEGYRGYTF. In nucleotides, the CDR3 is TGTGCCACCAGTGAAAAGGAAGGTTATCGTGGCTACACCTTC.

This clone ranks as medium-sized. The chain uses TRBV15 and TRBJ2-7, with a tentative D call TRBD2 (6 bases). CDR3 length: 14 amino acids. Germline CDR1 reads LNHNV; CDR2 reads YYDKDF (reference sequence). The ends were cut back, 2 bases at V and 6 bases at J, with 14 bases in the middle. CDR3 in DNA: TGTGCCACCAGCAGATCTGGGGGGTTCGGCGAGCAGTACTTC. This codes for CATSRSGGFGEQYF.

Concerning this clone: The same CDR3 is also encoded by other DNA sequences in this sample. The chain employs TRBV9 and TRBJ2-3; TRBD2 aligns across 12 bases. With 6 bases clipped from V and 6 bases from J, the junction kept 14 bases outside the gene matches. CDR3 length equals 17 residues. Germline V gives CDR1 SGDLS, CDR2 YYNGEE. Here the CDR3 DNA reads TGTGCCAGCACCCCGGTACTAGCGGGGGGTGCCACGGATACGCAGTATTTT. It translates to CASTPVLAGGATDTQYF.